Below, 2 T cell receptor beta chains from the same sample are listed, as sequenced in a study of CXCR3-negative and CXCR3-positive naive CD8 T cells. Through 5' RACE with UMI labels, the TRB cDNA libraries were prepared. After re-calling the 5' RACE reads, TCRdb lists one entry per CDR3 protein, DNA absent. The record lists roughly 39,000 distinct CDR3 sequences, of which the ten most abundant hold about 11%. The sequenced material came from memory CD8+ T cells from blood. The receptor set was obtained from a human donor in good health. Some clones in this sample may be carry-over from other donors' samples.

The rearrangement joins TRBV7-2 to TRBJ2-3; the D gene TCRdb calls, TRBD2, cannot be checked with no DNA. The CDR3 loop spans 16 amino acids. Germline CDR1 reads SGHTA; CDR2 reads FQGNSA. The CDR3 is CASSPGLAADRDTQYF.

The CDR3 loop is CASSPTGATRDTEAFF. This chain links TRBV18 with TRBJ1-1; TCRdb reports TRBD1, a call that lacks DNA to check it against. The CDR3 has 16 residues. CDR1 is KGHSH and CDR2 is LQKENI in the germline V gene. Full variable domain (remainder filled in from reference TRBV18 and TRBJ1-1): NAGVMQNPRHLVRRRGQEARLRCSPMKGHSHVYWYRQLPEEGLKFMVYLQKENIIDESGMPKERFSAEFPKEGPSILRIQQVVRGDSAAYFCASSPTGATRDTEAFFGQGTRLTVV.